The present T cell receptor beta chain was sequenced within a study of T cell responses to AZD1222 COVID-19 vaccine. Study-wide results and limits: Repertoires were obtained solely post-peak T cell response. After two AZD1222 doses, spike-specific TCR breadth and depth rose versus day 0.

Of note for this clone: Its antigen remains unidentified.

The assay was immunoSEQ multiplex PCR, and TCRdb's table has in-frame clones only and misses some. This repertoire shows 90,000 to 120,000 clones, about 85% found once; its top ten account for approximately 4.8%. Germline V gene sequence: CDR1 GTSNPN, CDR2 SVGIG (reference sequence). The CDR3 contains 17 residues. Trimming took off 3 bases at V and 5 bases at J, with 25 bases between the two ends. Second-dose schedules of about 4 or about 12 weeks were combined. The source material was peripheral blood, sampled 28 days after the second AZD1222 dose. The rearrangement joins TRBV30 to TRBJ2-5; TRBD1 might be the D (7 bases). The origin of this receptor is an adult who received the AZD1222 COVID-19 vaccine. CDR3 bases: TGTGCCTGGAGGCCTTCACCCCTTGGACAGGCGGGGGAGACCCAGTACTTC. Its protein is CAWRPSPLGQAGETQYF. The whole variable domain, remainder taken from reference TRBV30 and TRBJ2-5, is SQTIHQWPATLVQPVGSPLSLECTVEGTSNPNLYWYRQAAGRGLQLLFYSVGIGQISSEVPQNLSASRPQDRQFILSSKKLLLSDSGFYLCAWRPSPLGQAGETQYFGPGTRLLVL.